These 7 T cell receptor beta chains were all obtained from the same sample, sequenced in a study of CD8 T cells in ankylosing spondylitis. Regarding the study as a whole: Characteristic of ankylosing spondylitis blood, it appeared, was a TCR beta motif comprising several highly homologous variants.

These receptors lack a known antigen. TCRdb itself ran the 5' RACE reads through MiXCR, one entry per CDR3 protein. The sample gives around 890,000 distinct CDR3 sequences, approximately 12% of which show up once; under 0.6% is in the top ten. Sequenced sample: blood, either unsorted or a sorted T cell fraction (not recorded which). These receptors all come from a male donor with ankylosing spondylitis.

This clonotype has a handful of counts. A much larger clone sits a single nucleotide away, making a read error possible. The rearrangement links TRBV7-6 to TRBJ2-1; D unclear. V lost 5 bases and J lost 0, with 8 bases in between. This CDR3 comprises 14 residues. Germline V gene sequence: CDR1 SGHVS, CDR2 FNYEAQ. CDR3 protein: CASSQASSYNEQFF. CDR3 DNA sequence: TGTGCCAGCAGCCAAGCTAGCTCCTACAATGAGCAGTTCTTC.

This clonotype was seen more than once but under ten times. V and J are TRBV28 and TRBJ1-5, with unresolved D. Germline CDR1 reads MDHEN; CDR2 reads SYDVKM. This CDR3 has 15 residues. V gave up 6 bases and J gave up 0 bases, with 12 bases separating them. The DNA for the CDR3 is TGTGCCAGCAGCCCGATCGCGAATAGCAATCAGCCCCAGCATTTT. It encodes CASSPIANSNQPQHF. Full variable domain (remainder filled in from reference TRBV28 and TRBJ1-5): DVKVTQSSRYLVKRTGEKVFLECVQDMDHENMFWYRQDPGLGLRLIYFSYDVKMKEKGDIPEGYSVSREKKERFSLILESASTNQTSMYLCASSPIANSNQPQHFGDGTRLSIL.

This clonotype was seen a few times. The chain couples TRBV20-1 to TRBJ2-4; D may be TRBD1 (5 bases). The V gene's germline CDR1 is DFQATT and CDR2 SNEGSKA (reference sequence). The V end lost 5 bases, the J end lost 0 bases, and 14 bases lay between the germline ends. The CDR3 covers 15 residues. The chain's CDR3 is CSAADSTVAKNIQYF. CDR3 coding DNA: TGCAGTGCTGCAGACAGCACGGTAGCCAAAAACATTCAGTACTTC.

This clonotype was detected only a few times. V gene TRBV10-3 combines with J gene TRBJ2-2; D gene ambiguous. This CDR3 is built from 16 residues. The V end was cut by 1 base, the J end by 0 bases, with 9 bases between. Germline V lookup: CDR1 ENHRY, CDR2 SYGVKD. As DNA, the CDR3 is TGTGCCATCAGTGAGTTGGTGAACGCGAACACCGGGGAGCTGTTTTTT. Translation: CAISELVNANTGELFF.

The table lists this clonotype with a few counts. V is TRBV20-1 and J is TRBJ2-1; 10 bases line up with TRBD2. The CDR3 is 14 amino acids. Germline CDR1 and CDR2: DFQATT and SNEGSKA (reference sequence). The V gene end was trimmed by 1 base and the J gene end by 6 bases; junction bases not matched to a gene: 3. The CDR3 DNA reads TGCAGTGCTAGAGTAAGCGGGGGGGCCAATGAGCAGTTCTTC. It codes for CSARVSGGANEQFF.

This clonotype was seen a handful of times. J is TRBJ2-5 and V is TRBV19; the D is unclear. CDR3 length: 11 amino acids. The germline CDR1 and CDR2 sequences are LNHDA and SQIVND (reference sequence). Trimming removed 3 bases at V and 3 bases at J, with 2 bases between. The CDR3 DNA sequence: TGTGCCAGTAGTATTAAAGAGACCCAGTACTTC. It is translated as CASSIKETQYF.

This clonotype occurred a few times. This chain links TRBV20-1 with TRBJ2-5; TRBD2 matches 9 bases. The germline V gene has CDR1 DFQATT and CDR2 SNEGSKA (reference sequence). After removal of 0 bases from V and 5 bases from J, the junction contained 4 bases not matched to a gene. This CDR3 is 14 amino acids long. In DNA form, the CDR3 reads TGCAGTGCTAGAGAGGGTCTAGCGGGGGAGACCCAGTACTTC. Translated, it gives CSAREGLAGETQYF.